The 26 T cell receptor beta chains in this list originate from one sample, sequenced in a study of blood T cell repertoires in COVID-19. Profiling relied on immunoSEQ multiplex PCR, and the TCRdb table lists in-frame clones only, not all of them. This table has about 220,000 clones, around 84% appearing once. The sequencing sample was made of peripheral blood. The receptor set was obtained from a man aged 25-45 years with active or convalescent COVID-19.

This chain joins TRBV7-9 and TRBJ2-7, with 8 bases identical to TRBD1. The V and J ends lost 5 bases and 4 bases, in that order; junction bases with no gene match: 16. The V gene's germline CDR1 is SEHNR and CDR2 FQNEAQ (reference sequence). CDR3 length: 17 amino acids. CDR3 residues: CASSDNFLTGDSYEQYF. DNA of the CDR3: TGTGCCAGCAGCGATAATTTCCTGACAGGGGACTCATACGAGCAGTACTTC.

The count of this clone is one. The gene calls are TRBV11-2 and TRBJ2-6, with no clear D. This CDR3 is 15 amino acids long. Trimming cost V 1 base and J 3 bases, with 7 bases left between them. The germline CDR1 and CDR2 sequences are SGHAT and FQNNGV. The CDR3 DNA reads TGTGCCAGCAGCTTAGGAGGCTTTGGGGCCAACGTCCTGACTTTC. Translation: CASSLGGFGANVLTF.

A remark on this clone: In the same sample, other DNA sequences code for this CDR3. V gene TRBV18 combines with J gene TRBJ2-3, with D unresolved. Germline V gene data show CDR1 as KGHSH and CDR2 as LQKENI. The CDR3 is 11 residues long. Trimming removed 6 bases from V and 4 bases from J, with 5 bases in between. The CDR3 DNA follows: TGTGCCAGCTCCCCCTCAGATACGCAGTATTTT. Protein: CASSPSDTQYF.

The rearrangement links TRBV3-1 (or the pseudogene TRBV3-2) to TRBJ2-3; TRBD1 matches 9 bases. Per the germline V gene, CDR1 is LGHDT and CDR2 is YNNKEL (reference sequence). After removal of 5 bases from V and 2 bases from J, the junction contained 5 bases not matched to a gene. The CDR3 sequence is 15 residues long. The CDR3 DNA reads as TGTGCCAGCAGCTACGGACAGGGGCCCACAGATACGCAGTATTTT. Protein: CASSYGQGPTDTQYF.

The V call is TRBV19, the J call TRBJ2-2; D possibly corresponds to TRBD1 (6 bases). Trimming removed 3 bases at V and 6 bases at J, with 14 bases between. This CDR3 comprises 15 residues. The germline V gene encodes CDR1 LNHDA and CDR2 SQIVND (reference sequence). CDR3 sequence reads: CASSISGTSSGELFF. Written as DNA, the CDR3 is TGTGCCAGTAGTATCTCCGGGACATCCTCCGGGGAGCTGTTTTTT.

This sequence joins TRBV7-8 and TRBJ2-2; D might be TRBD2 (6 bases). Germline assignment: CDR1 SGHVS and CDR2 FQNEAQ. This CDR3 is 15 amino acids long. Between the trimmed V and J ends, which lost 1 base and 5 bases, there was a span of 11 bases. The CDR3 DNA reads as TGTGCCAGCAGCTTAGGGGTACGGGGGACCGGGGAGCTGTTTTTT. Its translation: CASSLGVRGTGELFF.

This chain uses TRBV7-9 with TRBJ2-1; D possibly corresponds to TRBD1 (6 bases). The CDR3 is made up of 15 amino acids. Trimming took off 0 bases at V and 3 bases at J, with 9 bases between the two ends. Germline lookup yields CDR1 SEHNR and CDR2 FQNEAQ (reference sequence). The CDR3 region has the DNA TGTGCCAGCAGCTTAGCCGGGACATACTACAATGAGCAGTTCTTC. Translating gives CASSLAGTYYNEQFF.

V is TRBV25-1 and J is TRBJ1-1, with 7 positions matching TRBD1. CDR1 is MGHDK, CDR2 SYGVNS, per germline. This CDR3 is 17 amino acids long. V lost 4 bases to trimming and J lost 6 bases; unmatched junction nucleotides: 17. CDR3 protein: CASSGSTGKFLSSEAFF. CDR3 nucleotides: TGTGCCAGCAGTGGCTCGACAGGGAAGTTTCTAAGTTCTGAAGCTTTCTTT.

J is TRBJ1-6 and V is TRBV7-3; D ambiguous. The CDR3 covers 14 residues. V was trimmed by 2 bases and J by 7 bases, leaving 9 bases between them. Germline loops: CDR1 SGHTA, CDR2 FQGTGA. CDR3: CASSLVARNSPLHF. In DNA, the CDR3 is TGTGCCAGCAGCTTAGTGGCGAGGAATTCACCCCTCCACTTT.

The chain employs TRBV6-5 and TRBJ1-3; TRBD1 matches 7 bases. The CDR3 consists of 15 residues. The germline V gene has CDR1 MNHEY and CDR2 SVGAGI. V lost 6 bases and J lost 5; bases outside the gene matches: 10. CDR3 in DNA: TGTGCCAGCAGCCTGACAGGGAGTGTCCGAAACACCATATATTTT. Amino acids: CASSLTGSVRNTIYF.

V and J are TRBV7-2 and TRBJ2-7; D perhaps matches TRBD2 (5 bases). This CDR3 is built from 15 residues. CDR1 is SGHTA and CDR2 is FQGNSA in the germline V gene. Trimming left V 1 base short and J 6 bases short, with 16 bases between. CDR3: CASSLVSTLAREQYF. DNA of the CDR3: TGTGCCAGCAGCTTAGTTTCAACCCTAGCACGCGAGCAGTACTTC.

CDR3 in amino acids: CASSHELKDRVGQPQHF. CDR3 DNA: TGCGCCAGCAGCCATGAATTAAAAGACAGGGTAGGACAGCCCCAGCATTTT. This chain connects TRBV5-1 to TRBJ1-5; 7 nucleotides match TRBD1. The CDR3 runs 17 residues. From germline, CDR1 is SGHRS and CDR2 YFSETQ. V gave up 4 bases and J gave up 7 bases; unmatched junction bases: 17.

The rearrangement uses TRBV4-3 and TRBJ1-2; D not resolved. The V end was cut by 1 base, the J end by 6 bases, with 6 bases between. The CDR3 is 12 amino acids. CDR1 is LGHNA and CDR2 is YSLEER in the germline V gene. CDR3 sequence reads: CASSQGGNGYTF. The DNA of the CDR3 is TGCGCCAGCAGCCAAGGAGGGAATGGCTACACCTTC.

This sequence joins TRBV28 and TRBJ2-7, with 7 positions matching TRBD2. J lost 3 bases, V lost 10 bases, and 12 bases had no gene match. In germline, CDR1 is MDHEN, CDR2 SYDVKM. CDR3 length equals 14 residues. CDR3 DNA: TGTGCCACCGTGGGCGGGGGAGCTAACTACGAGCAGTACTTC. It translates to CATVGGGANYEQYF.

The V and J genes are TRBV10-1 and TRBJ2-2; 8 bases fit TRBD2. The germline gives CDR1 WNHNN, CDR2 SYGVQD (reference sequence). With V trimmed by 6 bases and J by 6 bases, 3 bases remained unmatched. The CDR3 is 13 residues long. The CDR3 DNA reads TGCGCCAGCAGCGGGACTAGGTCCGGGGAGCTGTTTTTT. Translated: CASSGTRSGELFF.

This sequence joins TRBV12-3 or TRBV12-4 and TRBJ2-7; D is perhaps TRBD1 (5 bases). This CDR3 is built from 13 residues. The V gene lost 2 bases and the J gene lost 6 bases, with 11 bases spanning the gap. CDR3 sequence reads: CASSLLVQGEQYF. The CDR3 nucleotides are TGTGCCAGCAGTTTATTAGTCCAGGGCGAGCAGTACTTC.

This chain links TRBV3-1 (or the pseudogene TRBV3-2) with TRBJ2-7; 8 nucleotides align to TRBD2. V shed 5 bases, J shed 7 bases, and the junction held 16 bases outside the gene matches. CDR3 length: 16 amino acids. Per germline, CDR1 LGHDT and CDR2 YNNKEL (reference sequence). The CDR3 DNA sequence: TGTGCCAGCAGCACCCAAAAGCGGGAGTCTTTTATGGAGCAGTACTTC. Its translation is CASSTQKRESFMEQYF.

The chain recombines TRBV7-9 with TRBJ2-7, with 9 bases that match TRBD1. The V gene end was trimmed by 5 bases and the J gene end by 2 bases; junction bases not matched to a gene: 4. Germline CDR1 and CDR2: SEHNR and FQNEAQ (reference sequence). This CDR3 comprises 14 residues. The CDR3 DNA sequence: TGTGCCAGCAGCCCAGGGACAGGGCCCTACGAGCAGTACTTC. This gives the protein CASSPGTGPYEQYF.

The chain is built from TRBV10-3 and TRBJ1-1; 8 nucleotides match TRBD1. The CDR3 extends over 14 amino acids. Unmatched junction bases numbered 3, after V lost 6 bases and J lost 0 bases. Germline V gene lookup returns CDR1 ENHRY and CDR2 SYGVKD. The CDR3 sequence: CAISPGGMNTEAFF. DNA of the CDR3: TGTGCCATCAGCCCAGGGGGCATGAACACTGAAGCTTTCTTT.

The gene calls are TRBV24-1 and TRBJ2-3; D is perhaps TRBD2 (5 bases). Germline CDR1 and CDR2: KGHDR and SFDVKD. CDR3 length: 16 residues. V shed 4 bases and J shed 0 bases, with 13 bases lying between them. CDR3 amino acids: CATSDRDGKSTDTQYF. CDR3 nucleotide sequence: TGTGCCACCAGTGACCGCGACGGGAAGAGCACAGATACGCAGTATTTT.

The chain recombines TRBV6-2 or TRBV6-3 with TRBJ1-6, with D possibly being TRBD1 (5 bases). V lost 5 bases, J lost 9 bases, and 5 bases lay in between. The germline V gene encodes CDR1 MNHEY and CDR2 SVGEGT. The length of the CDR3 is 11 residues. The CDR3 coding sequence is TGTGCCAGCAGTCAGGGTTCACCCCTCCACTTT. Translation gives CASSQGSPLHF.

This chain joins TRBV7-8 and TRBJ1-2; D perhaps matches TRBD1 (5 bases). Trimming took off 5 bases at V and 0 bases at J, with 16 bases between the two ends. This CDR3 contains 16 residues. Germline CDR1 reads SGHVS; CDR2 reads FQNEAQ. This CDR3 reads CASSRGPGVANYGYTF. The CDR3 region has the DNA TGTGCCAGCAGCCGAGGACCGGGGGTAGCTAACTATGGCTACACCTTC.

This chain connects TRBV12-2 to TRBJ2-4; the D call of TRBD2 is as the table states it, not checked on the DNA. TRBV12-2 is a listed pseudogene. This CDR3 has 14 amino acids. For the CDR3, the DNA is TGTGCAAGTCGCTGCGTACTAGCCAAAAACATTCAGTACTTC. Translated: CASRCVLAKNIQYF.

The chain couples TRBV5-4 to TRBJ2-7; 12 bases line up with TRBD1. The germline V gene has CDR1 SGHNT and CDR2 YYREEE (reference sequence). Losses at the gene ends were 1 base for V and 5 bases for J; bases not matched to a gene: 4. The CDR3 sequence is 15 residues long. In nucleotides, the CDR3 is TGTGCCAGCAGCTTGATGGGACAGGGGGCAGACGAGCAGTACTTC. It codes for CASSLMGQGADEQYF.

The chain links TRBV7-2 to TRBJ2-7; possible D gene TRBD1, 6 bases. Trimming removed 5 bases from V and 4 bases from J, with 9 bases in between. CDR3 length equals 12 residues. The V gene's germline CDR1 is SGHTA and CDR2 FQGNSA. For the CDR3, the DNA is TGTGCCAGCAGCACGCAGGGGTACGAGCAGTACTTC. Amino acids: CASSTQGYEQYF.

J is TRBJ2-7 and V is TRBV7-9; D uncertain. Germline assignment: CDR1 SEHNR and CDR2 FQNEAQ (reference sequence). Trimming stripped 2 bases from V and 2 bases from J, with 7 bases between. This CDR3 contains 13 residues. Here the CDR3 reads CASSLSPAYEQYF. The CDR3 nucleotides read TGTGCCAGCAGCTTAAGCCCGGCCTACGAGCAGTACTTC.